Listed below are T cell receptor beta chains from one sample, sequenced in a study of blood T cell repertoires in COVID-19. Sequenced by immunoSEQ multiplex PCR; TCRdb stores in-frame clones only, minus some. The sample contains roughly 200,000 clones, around 83% of which appear only once. Source material: peripheral blood. These receptors all come from a woman in her twenties or thirties with active or convalescent COVID-19. Each CDR3 is given without its conserved first and last residue. Some rows mark clone size as missing; the rest say once, few, many or name a class of expanded clone.

clone_size v_call cdr3_length cdr3_aa
NA TRBV18 11 ASSYRANTEAF
NA TRBV3-1/TRBV3-2 14 ASSLGLASSYNEQF
NA TRBV15 15 ATSPTGVYSGANVLT
NA TRBV7-9 13 ASSRTDEYQETQY
NA TRBV6-5 12 ASSYSASADTQY
NA TRBV28 13 ASEPGTGYNQPQH
NA TRBV6-8 13 ASTIPPGGEDGYT
NA TRBV7-9 12 ASSVPGQNSPLH
once TRBV10-3 11 AISVVTVGTQY
NA TRBV6-6 13 ASRVPSGGQYEQY
NA TRBV5-4 12 ASSLEGGKETQY
NA TRBV13 12 ASSLRGTADTQY
NA TRBV24-1 12 ATSSGGLTGELF
NA TRBV10-3 12 AISGQAVQETQY
NA TRBV15 14 ATSREGLLITDTQY
NA TRBV14 11 ASSQGNSYGYT
once TRBV27 13 ASSFPGQGVEGYT
NA TRBV7-9 10 ASSPSPYEQY
NA TRBV5-1 12 ASSLGGASEKLF
NA TRBV19 11 ASSIGRGQPQH
NA TRBV30 14 AWRTGQGLLNQPQH
NA TRBV19 12 ASSAYSGVYEQY
once TRBV3-1/TRBV3-2 12 ASSQDLAGHIQY
NA TRBV27 13 ASRGQGARNYGYT